A selection of T cell receptor beta chains follows, all from one sample in a study of T cells expressing NK-cell markers. TCRdb reanalyzed the 5' RACE reads, giving one entry per CDR3 protein sequence and no DNA. The record lists 140,000 to 150,000 distinct CDR3 sequences, of which the ten most abundant hold more than 10%. The sample comprised blood T cells: a sorted CD56 or NKG2C T cell subset, CD4+ or CD8+ T cells, or bulk PBMC T cells (not recorded which). The receptors derive from a young man in good health. Each CDR3 is given with its conserved first and last residue. Fields, in order: J gene, V gene, CDR3 protein.

J gene: TRBJ1-2; V gene: TRBV4-1; CDR3 protein: CASSPQGDDGYTF
J gene: TRBJ2-7; V gene: TRBV29-1; CDR3 protein: CSVEFPSQGRAYEQYF
J gene: TRBJ2-1; V gene: TRBV14; CDR3 protein: CASSQVSGALNEQFF
J gene: TRBJ2-5; V gene: TRBV7-9; CDR3 protein: CASSFGGGKETQYF
J gene: TRBJ1-4; V gene: TRBV11-2; CDR3 protein: CASSLGPIGDRNEQLFF
J gene: TRBJ1-5; V gene: TRBV7-9; CDR3 protein: CASSDHFEGANQPQHF
J gene: TRBJ1-3; V gene: TRBV30; CDR3 protein: CASSPGSSGNTIYF
J gene: TRBJ2-1; V gene: TRBV24-1; CDR3 protein: CATSDFGTSGRAAYNEQFF
J gene: TRBJ1-4; V gene: TRBV29-1; CDR3 protein: CSVETDWDRGTEKLFF
J gene: TRBJ1-2; V gene: TRBV27; CDR3 protein: CASRAGDIHGYTF
J gene: TRBJ2-2; V gene: TRBV10-3; CDR3 protein: CAISESRLAGETGELFF
J gene: TRBJ2-6; V gene: TRBV28; CDR3 protein: CASSFIGTGVTGANVLTF
J gene: TRBJ2-3; V gene: TRBV4-1; CDR3 protein: CASSQEVSGGLSSTDTQYF
J gene: TRBJ2-7; V gene: TRBV20-1; CDR3 protein: CSASGKSSYEQYF
J gene: TRBJ1-1; V gene: TRBV13; CDR3 protein: CASSYGTHSNLNTEAFF
J gene: TRBJ1-1; V gene: TRBV25-1; CDR3 protein: CASSDLTGGNTEAFF
J gene: TRBJ2-1; V gene: TRBV5-1; CDR3 protein: CASSLASSGSFDEQFF
J gene: TRBJ2-7; V gene: TRBV4-3; CDR3 protein: CASSQDSRLAGGEQYF
J gene: TRBJ2-3; V gene: TRBV4-3; CDR3 protein: CASSHTWETSGSTDTQYF
J gene: TRBJ2-3; V gene: TRBV20-1; CDR3 protein: CSASPSLASTDTQYF
J gene: TRBJ2-3; V gene: TRBV4-3; CDR3 protein: CASSQDRGSVTSDTQYF
J gene: TRBJ1-2; V gene: TRBV3-1; CDR3 protein: CASSQTTGGNGYTF
J gene: TRBJ2-7; V gene: TRBV28; CDR3 protein: CASSPYKGGSGEQYF
J gene: TRBJ2-1; V gene: TRBV19; CDR3 protein: CASSINRGNEQFF
J gene: TRBJ2-7; V gene: TRBV7-2; CDR3 protein: CASSLAKGLVRRYEQYF
J gene: TRBJ2-1; V gene: TRBV7-3; CDR3 protein: CASSLTGRGNNEQFF
J gene: TRBJ2-1; V gene: TRBV18; CDR3 protein: CASSGLVSYNEQFF
J gene: TRBJ1-4; V gene: TRBV12-3/TRBV12-4; CDR3 protein: CASSAGGREKLFF
J gene: TRBJ2-1; V gene: TRBV7-9; CDR3 protein: CASSLAPGLGSNEQFF
J gene: TRBJ2-1; V gene: TRBV27; CDR3 protein: CASSAWGRQFF
J gene: TRBJ2-2; V gene: TRBV4-2; CDR3 protein: CASSQDFQGNTGELFF
J gene: TRBJ2-1; V gene: TRBV15; CDR3 protein: CATSRAGSYNEQFF
J gene: TRBJ2-1; V gene: TRBV5-1; CDR3 protein: CASSEGLAGGPRVNEQFF
J gene: TRBJ1-3; V gene: TRBV12-3/TRBV12-4; CDR3 protein: CASSSLPGGEAGNTIYF
J gene: TRBJ1-1; V gene: TRBV20-1; CDR3 protein: CSPHRDESGTEAFF
J gene: TRBJ2-1; V gene: TRBV29-1; CDR3 protein: CSVVHRTSSENEQFF
J gene: TRBJ2-6; V gene: TRBV11-2; CDR3 protein: CASSLGPGTLNSGANVLTF
J gene: TRBJ2-1; V gene: TRBV3-1; CDR3 protein: CASSQDPGWVGNEQFF
J gene: TRBJ1-1; V gene: TRBV11-2; CDR3 protein: CASSLGQNQNTEAFF
J gene: TRBJ2-5; V gene: TRBV7-9; CDR3 protein: CASSLSIMTDKETQYF
J gene: TRBJ2-5; V gene: TRBV7-9; CDR3 protein: CASSPRIVASLETQYF
J gene: TRBJ2-1; V gene: TRBV25-1; CDR3 protein: CASSDQSGWDYNEQFF
J gene: TRBJ2-1; V gene: TRBV12-3/TRBV12-4; CDR3 protein: CASSSHETSGSNEQFF
J gene: TRBJ2-5; V gene: TRBV12-3/TRBV12-4; CDR3 protein: CASSLEGPMGETQYF
J gene: TRBJ1-2; V gene: TRBV25-1; CDR3 protein: CASSSGTGSRYGYTF